The entry that follows covers one T cell receptor (beta chain) sequence. As yet, its antigen is unknown. These data originate in a study of cytomegalovirus exposure and HLA in healthy donors. General study findings and limits: Among TCR sequences, most were rare, though some public TCRs appeared in many donors. Only CMV serostatus was available as immune exposure information. A link between a missense DCLRE1C variant and TCR beta V- and J-gene trimming emerged from a later analysis.

The primer mix had 60 Vbeta and 13 Jbeta primers. Measured with immunoSEQ multiplex PCR; TCRdb has only the in-frame clones, and not every one. Of approximately 110,000 clones in the sample, around 72% are singletons; the top ten hold about 5.8%. Sequenced input: PBMCs. The source of this sequence is a male donor in good health and CMV-seronegative.

The CDR3 nucleotides are TGTGCCTGGAGTGACGGGGACAGAGTTTTAAAACTGTTTTTT. This sequence encodes CAWSDGDRVLKLFF. The V and J genes are TRBV30 and TRBJ1-4; 7 bases agree with TRBD1. CDR3 size: 14 residues. V was clipped by 1 base and J by 10 bases; unmatched bases: 9. Germline CDR1 GTSNPN, CDR2 SVGIG (reference sequence).